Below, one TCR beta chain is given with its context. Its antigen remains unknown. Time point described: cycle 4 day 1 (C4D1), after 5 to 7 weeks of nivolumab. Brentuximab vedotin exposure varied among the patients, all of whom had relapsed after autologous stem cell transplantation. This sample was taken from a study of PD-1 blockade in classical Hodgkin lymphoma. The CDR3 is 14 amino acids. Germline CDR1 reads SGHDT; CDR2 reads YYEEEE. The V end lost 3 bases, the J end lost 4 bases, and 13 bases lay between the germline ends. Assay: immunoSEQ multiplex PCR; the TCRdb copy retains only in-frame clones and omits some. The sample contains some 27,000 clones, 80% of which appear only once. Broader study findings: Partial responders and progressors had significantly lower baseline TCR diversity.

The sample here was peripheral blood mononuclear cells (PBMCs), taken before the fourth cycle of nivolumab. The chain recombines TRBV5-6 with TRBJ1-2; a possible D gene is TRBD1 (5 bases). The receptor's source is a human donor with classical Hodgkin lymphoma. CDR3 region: CASSSGRGSYGYTF. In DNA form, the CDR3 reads TGTGCCAGCAGCTCCGGACGGGGGTCCTATGGCTACACCTTC.